Each of the 18 T cell receptor beta chains below was sequenced from the same sample in a study of T cell changes during pregnancy in multiple sclerosis. Sequencing was performed with immunoSEQ multiplex PCR; in TCRdb, only in-frame clones are kept and a portion is missing. The table records some 43,000 clones, roughly 88% of them present only once. The input for sequencing was CD8+ T cells from peripheral blood mononuclear cells, taken in the first trimester of pregnancy. These receptors were collected from a female donor with multiple sclerosis, enrolled in a pregnancy study.

The chain links TRBV6-1 to TRBJ2-5; TRBD2 agrees at 7 bases. The better agreement between TRBJ2-7 and the DNA end casts doubt on the J call. The CDR3 contains 15 residues. Germline loops: CDR1 MNHNS, CDR2 SASEGT. CDR3 nucleotides: TGTGCCAGCAGTGCCCCTACGGGAGGCACCTACGAGCAGTACTTC. Translated: CASSAPTGGTYEQYF.

The chain uses TRBV9 and TRBJ2-2; maybe TRBD2 (6 bases). The V and J ends lost 3 bases and 0 bases respectively, with 9 bases between them. This CDR3 has 15 residues. CDR1 SGDLS and CDR2 YYNGEE come from the germline V gene. DNA for the CDR3: TGTGCCAGCAGCGGGGGACTTACGAACACCGGGGAGCTGTTTTTT. Translating gives CASSGGLTNTGELFF.

This clone was detected once. The V and J genes are TRBV29-1 and TRBJ2-7; TRBD1 matches 7 bases. After removal of 7 bases from V and 3 bases from J, the junction contained 6 bases not matched to a gene. Germline V lookup: CDR1 SQVTM, CDR2 ANQGSEA. CDR3 size: 12 residues. Here the CDR3 reads CSAEGDSYEQYF. As DNA, the CDR3 is TGCAGCGCCGAAGGGGACAGCTACGAGCAGTACTTC.

The V and J genes are TRBV5-1 and TRBJ1-1; 7 nucleotides match TRBD1. The CDR3 has 18 amino acids. Looked up from germline, CDR1 is SGHRS and CDR2 is YFSETQ. Unmatched junction bases numbered 13, after V lost 0 bases and J lost 2 bases. CDR3 residues: CASSLAGRKGASNTEAFF. The CDR3 DNA is TGCGCCAGCAGCTTGGCAGGGCGAAAGGGGGCATCTAACACTGAAGCTTTCTTT.

V and J are TRBV7-9 and TRBJ2-3, with D possibly matching TRBD1 (6 bases). Germline loops: CDR1 SEHNR, CDR2 FQNEAQ (reference sequence). The CDR3 contains 14 residues. The V end was cut by 1 base, the J end by 3 bases, with 8 bases between. For the CDR3, the DNA is TGTGCCAGCAGCTTAGTTACAGGGACAGATACGCAGTATTTT. Translation: CASSLVTGTDTQYF.

This clone showed up just once. J is TRBJ2-5 and V is TRBV7-6; tentatively, D is TRBD1 (6 bases). CDR3 size: 14 residues. Germline assignment: CDR1 SGHVS and CDR2 FNYEAQ. V lost 5 bases and J 6 bases, leaving 16 bases between the germline ends. CDR3 nucleotide sequence: TGTGCCAGCAGCCCCAGGGGAACAGGGAAGACCCAGTACTTC. It yields the protein CASSPRGTGKTQYF.

The chain carries TRBV19 and TRBJ2-7, with no clear D. The CDR3 is 13 residues long. Germline loops: CDR1 LNHDA, CDR2 SQIVND (reference sequence). The ends were cut back, 1 base at V and 2 bases at J, with 6 bases in the middle. DNA for the CDR3: TGTGCCAGTAGTATAGCAGTTACCTACGAGCAGTACTTC. It yields the protein CASSIAVTYEQYF.

The chain employs TRBV7-2 and TRBJ1-1; 7 positions match TRBD1. This CDR3 is built from 19 residues. The V segment lost 1 base and the J segment 0 bases; nucleotides outside the gene matches: 14. CDR1 is SGHTA, CDR2 FQGNSA, per germline. The CDR3 DNA reads as TGTGCCAGCAGCTTAGTGGCCCGGGACAGTTTATACATGAACACTGAAGCTTTCTTT. Protein: CASSLVARDSLYMNTEAFF.

The rearrangement links TRBV7-2 to TRBJ2-1; D ambiguous. The germline V gene encodes CDR1 SGHTA and CDR2 FQGNSA. The ends were cut back, 4 bases at V and 0 bases at J, with 10 bases in the middle. The CDR3 loop spans 15 amino acids. The DNA of the CDR3 is TGTGCCAGCAGCTCCCCCCGGAGCTCCTACAATGAGCAGTTCTTC. Its translation is CASSSPRSSYNEQFF.

This clone counts as medium-sized (0.01 to 0.1%). The chain carries TRBV19 and TRBJ1-2; TRBD1 agrees at 10 bases. Trimming cost V 3 bases and J 4 bases; bases outside gene matches: 11. CDR1 LNHDA and CDR2 SQIVND come from the germline V gene (reference sequence). The CDR3 length is 17 residues. CDR3 amino acids: CASSISLGTGAFYGYTF. As DNA, the CDR3 is TGTGCCAGTAGTATTTCCCTCGGGACAGGGGCGTTCTATGGCTACACCTTC.

The rearrangement links TRBV5-4 to TRBJ2-2; 7 bases match TRBD1. Germline CDR1 SGHNT, CDR2 YYREEE (reference sequence). The trim removed 2 bases at V and 4 bases at J, leaving 5 bases unmatched. The CDR3 has 15 residues. In DNA, the CDR3 is TGTGCCAGCAGCTTTGGGACAGCACCCACCGGGGAGCTGTTTTTT. This sequence encodes CASSFGTAPTGELFF.

The rearrangement joins TRBV4-2 to TRBJ2-3; 8 bases are shared with TRBD2. V was pared by 5 bases and J by 2 bases, with 12 bases of the junction left unmatched. This CDR3 has 17 residues. CDR1 and CDR2 from the germline V gene are LGHNA and YNFKEQ. This CDR3 reads CASSSPLIAGITDTQYF. For the CDR3, the DNA is TGTGCCAGCAGCTCCCCTTTAATAGCGGGGATCACAGATACGCAGTATTTT.

The chain links TRBV18 to TRBJ2-6, with 9 positions matching TRBD2. CDR1 is KGHSH and CDR2 is LQKENI in the germline V gene. The V gene end was trimmed by 3 bases and the J gene end by 0 bases; junction bases not matched to a gene: 6. This CDR3 is built from 18 residues. The CDR3 sequence is CASSPGLAPTSGANVLTF. The CDR3 region has the DNA TGTGCCAGCTCACCGGGACTAGCTCCGACCTCTGGGGCCAACGTCCTGACTTTC.

This chain links TRBV7-6 with TRBJ2-3; 7 nucleotides line up with TRBD2. Germline values: CDR1 SGHVS, CDR2 FNYEAQ. The CDR3 has 15 residues. J gave up 4 bases and V 5 bases, and 9 bases lay outside the gene matches. CDR3 nucleotide sequence: TGTGCCAGCAGCCTGGGGGGAGGGGCGCCAGATACGCAGTATTTT. Amino acids: CASSLGGGAPDTQYF.

V gene TRBV5-4 combines with J gene TRBJ1-5; TRBD1 matches at 8 bases. The germline V gene encodes CDR1 SGHNT and CDR2 YYREEE (reference sequence). CDR3 size: 15 residues. The ends lost 3 bases at V and 1 base at J; junction bases unmatched: 3. The CDR3 bases are TGTGCCAGCAGCTCGACAGGGGAGAGCAATCAGCCCCAGCATTTT. This encodes CASSSTGESNQPQHF. Supplemented by reference TRBV5-4 and TRBJ1-5, the full variable domain reads ETGVTQSPTHLIKTRGQQVTLRCSSQSGHNTVSWYQQALGQGPQFIFQYYREEENGRGNFPPRFSGLQFPNYSSELNVNALELDDSALYLCASSSTGESNQPQHFGDGTRLSIL.

The chain uses TRBV7-9 and TRBJ2-5; tentatively, D is TRBD1 (6 bases). The germline V and J ends were trimmed by 5 bases and 5 bases, with 12 bases remaining between them. The CDR3 contains 13 residues. CDR1 is SEHNR, CDR2 FQNEAQ, per germline (reference sequence). The CDR3 loop reads CASSPPGDETQYF. DNA for the CDR3: TGTGCCAGCAGCCCCCCAGGGGATGAGACCCAGTACTTC. Drawing the rest from reference TRBV7-9 and TRBJ2-5, the complete variable domain is DTGVSQNPRHKITKRGQNVTFRCDPISEHNRLYWYRQTLGQGPEFLTYFQNEAQLEKSRLLSDRFSAERPKGSFSTLEIQRTEQGDSAMYLCASSPPGDETQYFGPGTRLLVL.

A note on this clone: The same CDR3 is also encoded by other DNA sequences in this sample. V gene TRBV6-5 combines with J gene TRBJ2-7; D may be TRBD1 (6 bases). Trimming left V 6 bases short and J 1 base short, with 13 bases between. Germline values: CDR1 MNHEY, CDR2 SVGAGI. This CDR3 region has 14 residues. In nucleotides, the CDR3 is TGTGCCAGCAGCCCCGGGCAGGGGTCCTACGAGCAGTACTTC. It translates to CASSPGQGSYEQYF.

CDR3 coding DNA: TGCGCCAGCAGCCCCAACATGGGGCCTTCAGATACGCAGTATTTT. Amino acids: CASSPNMGPSDTQYF. This chain links TRBV5-1 with TRBJ2-3; possible D gene TRBD1, 5 bases. CDR3 size: 15 residues. Trimming took off 4 bases at V and 4 bases at J, with 16 bases between the two ends. Per the germline V gene, CDR1 is SGHRS and CDR2 is YFSETQ.